The source of this TCR beta chain is a study of lymphopenia after photon versus proton radiotherapy. Clones were sequenced by immunoSEQ multiplex PCR, and TCRdb holds only the in-frame ones, with some missing. This table has tens of thousands of clones, over 75% appearing once. With respect to this clone: Its antigen is as yet unknown.

General study findings and limits: After lymphocyte nadir, photon-treated repertoires showed oligoclonal expansion, especially CD8+ Temra.

This CDR3 spans 16 amino acids. Germline V gene lookup returns CDR1 LGHNA and CDR2 YNFKEQ. The V end was cut by 1 base, the J end by 0 bases, with 10 bases between. The specimen comprised peripheral blood, sampled from a patient treated with photon-based radiotherapy. This receptor was taken from a man in his forties or fifties with gastric cancer. This chain links TRBV4-2 with TRBJ1-3; D is ambiguous. CDR3 DNA: TGTGCCAGCAGCCAAGCCGGCGACTACTCTGGAAACACCATATATTTT. Its protein is CASSQAGDYSGNTIYF.